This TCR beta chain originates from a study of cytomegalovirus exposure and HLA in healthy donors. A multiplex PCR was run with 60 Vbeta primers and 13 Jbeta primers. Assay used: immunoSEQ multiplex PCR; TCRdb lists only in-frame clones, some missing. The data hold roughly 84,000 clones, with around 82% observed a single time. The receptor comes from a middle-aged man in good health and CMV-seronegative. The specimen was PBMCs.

In nucleotides, the CDR3 is TGTGCCACACAGGAAACGAACACCGGGGAGCTGTTTTTT. Its translation: CATQETNTGELFF. V usage is TRBV19 and J usage is TRBJ2-2, with D possibly TRBD1 on 5 matching bases. The CDR3 has 13 residues. The germline V gene has CDR1 LNHDA and CDR2 SQIVND (reference sequence). The V and J ends lost 10 bases and 0 bases respectively, with 9 bases between them.